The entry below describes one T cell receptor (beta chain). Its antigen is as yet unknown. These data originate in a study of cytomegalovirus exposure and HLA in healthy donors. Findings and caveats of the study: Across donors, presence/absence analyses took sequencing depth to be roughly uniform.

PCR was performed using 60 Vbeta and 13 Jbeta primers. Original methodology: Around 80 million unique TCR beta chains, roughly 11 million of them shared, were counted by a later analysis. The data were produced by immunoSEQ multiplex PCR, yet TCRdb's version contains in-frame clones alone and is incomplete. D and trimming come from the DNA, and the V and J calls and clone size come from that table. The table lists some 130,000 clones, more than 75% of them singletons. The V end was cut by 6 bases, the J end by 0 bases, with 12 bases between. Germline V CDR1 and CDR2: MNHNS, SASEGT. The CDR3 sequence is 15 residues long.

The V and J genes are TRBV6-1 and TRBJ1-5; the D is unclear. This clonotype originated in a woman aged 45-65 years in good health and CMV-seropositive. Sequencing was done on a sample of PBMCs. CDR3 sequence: CASSSGLYSNQPQHF. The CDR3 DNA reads TGTGCCAGCAGCTCCGGACTGTATAGCAATCAGCCCCAGCATTTT.